This T cell receptor (beta chain) was captured in a study of metastatic and nonmetastatic thyroid tumors. In the study overall: Across peripheral blood and tumor or nodule tissue samples taken from malignant and benign thyroid patients, the repertoires were compared with one another.

Germline loops: CDR1 MNHNS, CDR2 SASEGT. The CDR3 is made up of 14 amino acids. Original handling: The study took CDR3 differences across clinicopathological groups and made a distant-metastasis classifier for papillary thyroid cancer from them. TCRdb reprocessed the PCR reads using MiXCR. The V and J calls reflect TCRdb's pipeline rather than the authors' work. The repertoire holds 25,000 to 40,000 clones, with 15% to 20% as singletons. Broader study findings: According to reports, the diversity of TCR beta was significantly higher in malignant thyroid tumors than in benign nodules, and this held in both blood and tumor samples.

Every patient was untreated before thyroid surgery. In regard to this clone: The antigen is not known. One end of the junction fails to match germline, which may point to a read error.

Sequenced input: blood. The clonotype originates from a female donor with papillary thyroid cancer or a benign thyroid nodule (not recorded which). Some clones in this sample may be carry-over from other donors' samples. The V gene is TRBV6-1, the J gene TRBJ1-2; 8 nucleotides match TRBD1. The CDR3, as DNA: TGTTCCAGCAGTGAAGTCGCAGGGGGCTATGGCTACACATTC. Translating gives CSSSEVAGGYGYTF.